This TCR beta chain was retrieved from a study of shared clonotypes between healthy human individuals. As to this clone: The same CDR3 can be traced to other DNA sequences in this sample.

This CDR3 region has 11 residues. V dropped 1 base and J dropped 6; count of bases not matched to a gene: 0. The germline V gene has CDR1 DFQATT and CDR2 SNEGSKA (reference sequence). Only in-frame clones appear in the TCRdb table, and some are missing; sequencing was by immunoSEQ multiplex PCR. The top ten clones hold roughly 0.13% of a sample with around 2,000,000 clones, roughly 94% of them seen once. The chain is built from TRBV20-1 and TRBJ2-7; 7 nucleotides match TRBD1. The sequenced sample consisted of naive CD4+ T cells sorted from blood. The subset was: CD45RA+ positively selected. The receptor comes from a young man in good health. The CDR3 DNA reads as TGCAGTGCTAGAGCAGGGGGCGAGCAGTACTTC. Amino acid sequence: CSARAGGEQYF.